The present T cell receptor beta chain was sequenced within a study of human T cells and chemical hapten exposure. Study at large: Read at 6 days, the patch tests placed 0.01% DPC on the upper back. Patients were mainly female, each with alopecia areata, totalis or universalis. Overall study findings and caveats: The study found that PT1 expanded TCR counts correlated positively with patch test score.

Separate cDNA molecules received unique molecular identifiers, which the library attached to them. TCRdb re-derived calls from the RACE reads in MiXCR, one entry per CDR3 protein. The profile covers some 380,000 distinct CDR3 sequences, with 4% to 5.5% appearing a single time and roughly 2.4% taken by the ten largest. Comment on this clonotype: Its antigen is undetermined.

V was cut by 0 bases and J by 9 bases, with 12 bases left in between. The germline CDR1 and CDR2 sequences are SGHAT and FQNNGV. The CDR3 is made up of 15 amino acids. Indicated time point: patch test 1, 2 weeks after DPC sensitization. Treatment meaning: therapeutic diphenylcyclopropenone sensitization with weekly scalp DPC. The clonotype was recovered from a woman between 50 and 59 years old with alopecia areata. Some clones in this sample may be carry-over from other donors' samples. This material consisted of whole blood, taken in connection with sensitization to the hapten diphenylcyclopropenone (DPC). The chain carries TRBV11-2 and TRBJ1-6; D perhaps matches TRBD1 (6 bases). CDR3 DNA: TGTGCCAGCAGCTTAGATAGGGGGACTTCTTCACCCCTCCACTTT. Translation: CASSLDRGTSSPLHF.